This T cell receptor beta chain was sequenced during a study of blood T cell repertoires in COVID-19. Whole-study context: COVID-19 samples, acute and convalescent, were from the United States, Italy and Spain. T cells, B-cell-depleted T cells, or PBMCs supplied cDNA or gDNA.

Original data processing: How many nucleated cells were present was estimated from reference gene primer amplification. The protocol was immunoSEQ multiplex PCR, while the TCRdb copy is restricted to in-frame clones and leaves out a portion. Clone size and the V and J calls come from that table; the DNA yielded D and trimming. The table has 260,000 or so clones, around four fifths seen once. Trimming at V came to 4 bases and at J to 6 bases, leaving 16 bases not matched to a gene. Germline V gives CDR1 MNHNS, CDR2 SASEGT. The CDR3 sequence is 18 residues long. The sequence was obtained from a man of 80 years or more with acute or convalescent COVID-19. Material: peripheral blood. This chain joins TRBV6-1 and TRBJ2-7; TRBD2 matches 12 bases. The CDR3: CASSVTSRVLAGGLEQYF. CDR3 nucleotide sequence: TGTGCCAGCAGTGTAACCTCCAGGGTGCTAGCGGGAGGGCTCGAGCAGTACTTC.